This T cell receptor (beta chain) was profiled in a study of blood T cell repertoires in COVID-19. Study overall: The analysed material was cDNA or gDNA that came from T cells, B-cell-depleted T cells, or PBMCs.

Sequenced by immunoSEQ multiplex PCR; TCRdb stores in-frame clones only, minus some. The sample yields about 250,000 clones, around 90% seen once. This CDR3 spans 16 amino acids. Trimming removed 10 bases from V and 3 bases from J; junction bases left unmatched: 14. Germline lookup yields CDR1 SGHRS and CDR2 YFSETQ. Sequencing input: peripheral blood. The V call is TRBV5-1, the J call TRBJ2-3; 10 nucleotides match TRBD1. The TCR originated in a woman aged 60-75 years with COVID-19, enrolled during active disease. The DNA for the CDR3 is TGCGCCCGCCGGGACAGGGGCGGCCGAGGGACAGATACGCAGTATTTT. Its translation is CARRDRGGRGTDTQYF.